This is a list of T cell receptor beta chains from one sample in a study of T cell responses to AZD1222 COVID-19 vaccine. Some clones are missing from TCRdb's copy, which holds only in-frame ones; the method was immunoSEQ multiplex PCR. Here the sample spans more than 85,000 clones, about nine tenths being singletons. The sequenced sample was peripheral blood, obtained on day 0 of AZD1222 vaccination. These receptors were collected from an adult in good health. The CDR3 runs from the conserved cysteine through the conserved F or W. D genes are given only for firm matches. A row's size may be missing; if present it is once, few, many or a size class.

j_call	v_call	d_call	clone_size	cdr3_aa	cdr3_nt
TRBJ2-7	TRBV7-2	.	once	CASSLGRTYEQYF	TGTGCCAGCAGCTTAGGTCGGACCTACGAGCAGTACTTC
TRBJ2-7	TRBV10-2	.	.	CASSDVGGSYEQYF	TGCGCCAGCAGTGATGTCGGCGGCTCCTACGAGCAGTACTTC
TRBJ1-2	TRBV14	.	once	CASSQVRGNGGYTF	TGTGCCAGCAGCCAAGTACGGGGGAACGGCGGCTACACCTTC
TRBJ1-2	TRBV7-2	.	once	CASSFPQGDGYTF	TGTGCCAGCAGCTTTCCGCAGGGCGATGGCTACACCTTC
TRBJ2-7	TRBV7-2	TRBD1	.	CASSDGQGTDEQYF	TGTGCCAGCAGCGACGGACAGGGAACGGACGAGCAGTACTTC
TRBJ1-5	TRBV28	TRBD1	.	CASSTGTVVDQPQHF	TGTGCCAGCAGCACGGGGACAGTGGTTGATCAGCCCCAGCATTTT
TRBJ2-3	TRBV7-9	.	.	CASSRGGATDTQYF	TGTGCCAGCAGCCGCGGGGGCGCCACAGATACGCAGTATTTT
TRBJ2-3	TRBV19	.	.	CASRQRRGSSTDTQYF	TGTGCCAGTAGACAGCGGCGGGGCTCTAGCACAGATACGCAGTATTTT
TRBJ1-2	TRBV4-1	TRBD1	few	CASSPTTGGDYGYTF	TGCGCCAGCAGCCCAACGACAGGGGGCGACTATGGCTACACCTTC
TRBJ1-5	TRBV28	.	.	CASTYFGYSNQPQHF	TGTGCCAGCACCTATTTTGGGTATAGCAATCAGCCCCAGCATTTT
TRBJ1-2	TRBV4-3	TRBD1	.	CASSQEVGGNYGYTF	TGCGCCAGCAGCCAAGAGGTAGGGGGCAACTATGGCTACACCTTC
TRBJ2-7	TRBV7-2	.	.	CASSLAWAGGYEQYF	TGTGCCAGCAGCTTAGCGTGGGCAGGGGGGTACGAGCAGTACTTC
TRBJ1-4	TRBV6-5	.	.	CASSLGRPNEKLFF	TGTGCCAGCAGCCTCGGGAGGCCTAATGAAAAACTGTTTTTT
TRBJ1-2	TRBV29-1	.	.	CSVEAQGNYGYTF	TGCAGCGTTGAAGCACAGGGAAACTATGGCTACACCTTC
TRBJ2-7	TRBV2	.	.	CATGQSKYEQYF	TGTGCCACCGGACAGTCGAAATACGAGCAGTACTTC
TRBJ2-1	TRBV18	.	.	CASSPPIRGGNEQFF	TGTGCCAGCTCACCACCTATACGGGGTGGCAATGAGCAGTTCTTC
TRBJ1-2	TRBV5-1	.	few	CASSLVGGENYGYTF	TGCGCCAGCAGCTTGGTCGGGGGAGAGAACTATGGCTACACCTTC
TRBJ2-1	TRBV24-1	TRBD2	.	CATSDGLAGVGQFF	TGTGCCACCAGTGATGGACTAGCGGGAGTCGGTCAGTTCTTC
TRBJ1-2	TRBV6-5	.	.	CASRGLSDGYGYTF	TGTGCCAGCAGAGGACTCTCTGACGGATATGGCTACACCTTC
TRBJ2-7	TRBV28	TRBD1	.	CASIRTGAYEQYF	TGTGCCAGCATACGGACAGGTGCCTACGAGCAGTACTTC
TRBJ1-6	TRBV19	.	.	CASEDASSYNSPLHF	TGTGCCTCGGAGGATGCTAGCTCCTATAATTCACCCCTCCACTTT
TRBJ1-2	TRBV6-5	TRBD1	.	CASSFGTANYGYTF	TGTGCCAGCAGTTTCGGGACAGCTAACTATGGCTACACCTTC
TRBJ2-5	TRBV4-2	TRBD2	once	CASSQSSWTSGGYQETQYF	TGTGCCAGCAGCCAATCGTCCTGGACGAGCGGGGGATACCAAGAGACCCAGTACTTC
TRBJ1-4	TRBV7-9	TRBD1	.	CASSQDRATNEKLFF	TGTGCCAGCAGCCAGGACAGGGCAACTAATGAAAAACTGTTTTTT
TRBJ2-7	TRBV2	.	.	CASSRGYGGLEQYF	TGTGCCAGCAGCAGGGGCTACGGAGGTCTCGAGCAGTACTTC
TRBJ1-4	TRBV27	TRBD1	.	CASSPRDSNEKLFF	TGTGCCAGCAGTCCCCGGGACAGTAATGAAAAACTGTTTTTT
TRBJ2-1	TRBV4-1	.	.	CASSPARGPYNEQFF	TGCGCCAGCAGCCCCGCCCGGGGGCCCTACAATGAGCAGTTCTTC
TRBJ1-1	TRBV28	.	.	CASRYPRRGKNTEAFF	TGTGCCAGCAGATACCCCCGGCGAGGGAAGAACACTGAAGCTTTCTTT
TRBJ2-5	TRBV18	.	.	CASSPGRQETQYF	TGTGCCAGCTCACCGGGGCGCCAAGAGACCCAGTACTTC
TRBJ2-2	TRBV24-1	.	.	CATSDWTAQTGELFF	TGTGCCACCAGTGATTGGACAGCCCAAACCGGGGAGCTGTTTTTT
TRBJ2-2	TRBV18	TRBD1	once	CASSSGQGSTGELFF	TGTGCCAGCTCATCGGGACAGGGTTCCACCGGGGAGCTGTTTTTT
TRBJ1-5	TRBV3-1/TRBV3-2	.	.	CASGHGGRQYRCNQPQHF	TGTGCCAGCGGCCACGGGGGGAGGCAATATCGGTGCAATCAGCCCCAGCATTTT
TRBJ2-7	TRBV2	.	.	CASRTDNYEQYF	TGTGCCAGCAGGACGGATAACTACGAGCAGTACTTC
TRBJ2-7	TRBV7-2	.	.	CASSFRGTPYEQYF	TGTGCCAGCAGCTTTCGAGGGACCCCCTACGAGCAGTACTTC
TRBJ1-5	TRBV6-1	.	.	CASSEYQPQHF	TGTGCCAGCAGTGAATATCAGCCCCAGCATTTT
TRBJ1-6	TRBV30	.	.	CAWRLPGSDSNSPLHF	TGTGCCTGGAGGCTCCCGGGCAGCGATTCTAATTCACCCCTCCACTTT
TRBJ2-3	TRBV18	TRBD2	.	CASSKLAGVLDTQYF	TGTGCCAGCTCAAAACTAGCGGGAGTGCTAGATACGCAGTATTTT
TRBJ1-1	TRBV18	.	.	CASSPSTDPAAEAFF	TGTGCCAGCTCACCGTCGACAGACCCAGCCGCTGAAGCTTTCTTT
TRBJ2-3	TRBV18	TRBD1	.	CASSPETGASTDTQYF	TGTGCCAGCTCACCAGAGACAGGGGCTAGCACAGATACGCAGTATTTT
TRBJ1-3	TRBV13	.	once	CASSLRGTTGNTIYF	TGTGCCAGCAGCTTACGGGGGACAACTGGAAACACCATATATTTT
TRBJ2-1	TRBV5-4	TRBD2	.	CASRAGDEQFF	TGTGCCAGCAGGGCGGGAGACGAGCAGTTCTTC
TRBJ1-1	TRBV5-1	.	.	CASRTFLGTEAFF	TGCGCCAGCCGAACTTTTTTAGGGACTGAAGCTTTCTTT
TRBJ1-1	TRBV9	TRBD1	.	CASSVGTGGDTEAFF	TGTGCCAGCAGCGTAGGAACAGGGGGTGACACTGAAGCTTTCTTT
TRBJ2-3	TRBV5-5	.	.	CASSLPMGTDTQYF	TGTGCCAGCAGCTTACCGATGGGCACAGATACGCAGTATTTT